These T cell receptor beta chains were read from a single sample in a study of control samples from healthy donors and cancer patients. Clones were sequenced by immunoSEQ multiplex PCR, and TCRdb holds only the in-frame ones, with some missing. The sample consists of approximately 52,000 clones, roughly 87% of them appearing once. Sequencing input: PBMCs. These receptors all stem from a man aged 60 to 75 with head and neck cancer. Each CDR3 is given with its conserved first and last residue. The D gene is left open where the match is weak.

j_call v_call d_call cdr3_nt cdr3_aa
TRBJ2-1 TRBV9 - TGTGCCAGCAGTACGGGATTATATCTACGAAGGGGGGCCAACAATGAGCAGTTCTTC CASSTGLYLRRGANNEQFF
TRBJ2-1 TRBV6-5 TRBD1 TGTGCCAGCAGTTACTCGTCCAGGGGGCCCTACAATGAGCAGTTCTTC CASSYSSRGPYNEQFF
TRBJ2-3 TRBV7-9 - TGTGCCAGCAGCCCCCTGGAGGGGACGGGCAAGACAGATACGCAGTATTTT CASSPLEGTGKTDTQYF
TRBJ2-1 TRBV5-1 - TGCGCCAGCAGCTTGGGACAGCTGGGACATGAGCAGTTCTTC CASSLGQLGHEQFF
TRBJ2-2 TRBV18 - TGTGCCAGCTCACCATCAGTGAGGGCGGACACCGGGGAGCTGTTTTTT CASSPSVRADTGELFF
TRBJ2-7 TRBV6-5 TRBD1 TGTGCCAGCAAACAGGGGAATTGGGACGAGCAGTACTTC CASKQGNWDEQYF
TRBJ2-7 TRBV7-2 TRBD1 TGTGCCAGCAGCTTTGGGGGGACAGGGAGGCACGAGCAGTACTTC CASSFGGTGRHEQYF
TRBJ2-2 TRBV7-3 TRBD2 TGTGCCAGCAGGAGCGGGAGGGATACCGGGGAGCTGTTTTTT CASRSGRDTGELFF
TRBJ2-5 TRBV29-1 - TGCAGCGTTGATTGGGACCAAGAGACCCAGTACTTC CSVDWDQETQYF
TRBJ2-3 TRBV5-1 - TGCGCCAGCAGTCCAGAGGGGCACCGCACAGATACGCAGTATTTT CASSPEGHRTDTQYF
TRBJ2-3 TRBV6-5 - TGTGCCAGCAGAGCCCAACGGGGGTACACAGATACGCAGTATTTT CASRAQRGYTDTQYF
TRBJ2-3 TRBV7-9 - TGTGCCAGCAGCTTCCAACCGGCGGCTGGAAAGGATACGCAGTATTTT CASSFQPAAGKDTQYF
TRBJ2-6 TRBV11-2 - TGTGCCAGCAGCTTCTCGGCAGGGCCCTCTGGGGCCAACGTCCTGACTTTC CASSFSAGPSGANVLTF
TRBJ1-2 TRBV30 TRBD1 TGTGCCTGGACCCCGGGACAGGCCCGCTACACCTTC CAWTPGQARYTF
TRBJ1-1 TRBV4-1 - TGCGCCAGCAGCCCAGGGACCGGGTCAGGCACTGAAGCTTTCTTT CASSPGTGSGTEAFF
TRBJ2-5 TRBV24-1 TRBD1 TGTGCCACCAGTGATTTACCCGGGACAGGGGGCCGAGAGACCCAGTACTTC CATSDLPGTGGRETQYF
TRBJ2-3 TRBV6-5 - TGTGCCAGCGGGCGGTCACGCCGGCCAGATACGCAGTATTTT CASGRSRRPDTQYF
TRBJ2-7 TRBV11-3 - TGTGCCAGCAGCGTAGGCCGGGGCAAACACTACGAGCAGTACTTC CASSVGRGKHYEQYF
TRBJ2-7 TRBV4-2 - TGTGCCAGCAGCCAAGCAACAGGGCTAACCTACGAGCAGTACTTC CASSQATGLTYEQYF
TRBJ1-5 TRBV28 - TGTGCCAGCAGTTTCTTTGGGGGGCCGCCACTTCGGGGAAGCAATCAGCCCCAGCATTTT CASSFFGGPPLRGSNQPQHF
TRBJ1-6 TRBV4-1 - TGCGCCACCCAAAAGACCCACTATAATTCACCCCTCCACTTT CATQKTHYNSPLHF
TRBJ1-2 TRBV29-1 - TGCAGCGTTGAAGATGGACAGAACTATGGCTACACCTTC CSVEDGQNYGYTF
TRBJ2-7 TRBV5-6 TRBD1 TGTGCCAGCGGTATACAGGGGGCGCTGGGGCAGTACTTC CASGIQGALGQYF
TRBJ1-6 TRBV6-5 - TGTGCCAGCAACGAATTCAGGGTATCTTCACCCCTCCACTTT CASNEFRVSSPLHF
TRBJ2-3 TRBV3-1/TRBV3-2 - TGTGCCAGCAGCCAAGATAGGACGGGCACAGATACGCAGTATTTT CASSQDRTGTDTQYF
TRBJ2-5 TRBV9 - TGTGCCAGCAGCGTCCACGGAGAGACCCAGTACTTC CASSVHGETQYF
TRBJ2-3 TRBV7-2 TRBD2 TGTGCCAGCAGCGAGTGGGGACTAGGGACAGATACGCAGTATTTT CASSEWGLGTDTQYF